This passage covers 27 T cell receptor beta chains from one sample sequenced in a study of control samples from healthy donors and cancer patients. Measured with immunoSEQ multiplex PCR; TCRdb has only the in-frame clones, and not every one. The sample yields around 130,000 clones, 80% to 95% seen once. Sequenced sample: blood. The receptors were sampled from a man younger than 30 in good health.

The rearrangement joins TRBV4-3 to TRBJ2-2; maybe TRBD1 (6 bases). V dropped 3 bases and J dropped 4 bases, with 9 bases sitting between them. CDR3 length: 14 amino acids. Germline CDR1 is LGHNA and CDR2 is YSLEER. The CDR3 is CASSQGHTTGELFF. For the CDR3, the DNA is TGCGCCAGCAGCCAGGGACACACCACCGGGGAGCTGTTTTTT.

This sequence joins TRBV3-1 (or the pseudogene TRBV3-2) and TRBJ1-1; no firm D call. CDR3 length: 13 amino acids. V dropped 0 bases and J dropped 7 bases, with 9 bases sitting between them. Germline V gene lookup returns CDR1 LGHDT and CDR2 YNNKEL (reference sequence). The chain's CDR3 is CASSQERAGEAFF. The CDR3 DNA follows: TGTGCCAGCAGCCAAGAAAGGGCCGGTGAAGCTTTCTTT.

The chain is built from TRBV30 and TRBJ2-5; 10 nucleotides line up with TRBD2. The J segment lost 3 bases and the V segment lost 0 bases, leaving 1 base of the junction unmatched. The CDR3 runs to 14 residues. Germline loops: CDR1 GTSNPN, CDR2 SVGIG (reference sequence). The CDR3 loop is CAWSVLAGKETQYF. CDR3 DNA sequence: TGTGCCTGGAGTGTACTAGCGGGGAAAGAGACCCAGTACTTC.

This clone has only one observation. The rearrangement joins TRBV5-4 to TRBJ2-1; 7 bases fit TRBD1. Losses at the gene ends were 4 bases for V and 2 bases for J; bases not matched to a gene: 6. Germline CDR1 is SGHNT and CDR2 is YYREEE (reference sequence). The CDR3 runs to 15 residues. Here the CDR3 reads CASSEGQPAYNEQFF. In nucleotides, the CDR3 is TGTGCCAGCAGCGAGGGACAGCCCGCCTACAATGAGCAGTTCTTC.

The chain recombines TRBV5-1 with TRBJ1-4; TRBD1 aligns across 8 bases. The germline CDR1 and CDR2 sequences are SGHRS and YFSETQ. CDR3 length equals 15 residues. V trimming: 0 bases; J trimming: 3 bases; junction bases outside the gene matches: 1. CDR3 loop: CASSLVGQANEKLFF. CDR3 DNA: TGCGCCAGCAGCTTGGTGGGACAGGCTAATGAAAAACTGTTTTTT.

J is TRBJ2-3 and V is TRBV11-3, with a possible D match to TRBD2 (5 bases). Germline CDR1 reads SGHNT; CDR2 reads YENEEA. The CDR3 extends over 16 amino acids. Trimming cost V 0 bases and J 3 bases, with 13 bases left between them. CDR3 residues: CASSLELAGLTDTQYF. The CDR3 region has the DNA TGTGCCAGCAGCTTAGAGCTAGCCGGGTTAACAGATACGCAGTATTTT.

The J gene is TRBJ2-5, the V gene TRBV18, with TRBD1 identical over 8 bases. The junction had 7 bases not matched to a gene; V was cut back by 5 bases and J by 5 bases. CDR1 and CDR2 from the germline V gene are KGHSH and LQKENI. This CDR3 region has 14 residues. The CDR3 sequence is CASSKDRGGETQYF. CDR3 DNA sequence: TGTGCCAGCTCAAAAGACAGGGGCGGGGAGACCCAGTACTTC.

The J gene is TRBJ1-1, the V gene TRBV18; D ambiguous. Deletions cut 7 bases from V and 0 bases from J, with 6 bases between. CDR1 and CDR2 from the germline V gene are KGHSH and LQKENI. This CDR3 has 12 residues. DNA of the CDR3: TGTGCCAGCTTAAAAATGAACACTGAAGCTTTCTTT. Its protein is CASLKMNTEAFF.

The chain recombines TRBV3-1 (or the pseudogene TRBV3-2) with TRBJ2-1; 10 positions match TRBD2. Trimming cost V 1 base and J 6 bases; bases outside gene matches: 6. Germline lookup yields CDR1 LGHDT and CDR2 YNNKEL (reference sequence). The CDR3 consists of 16 residues. CDR3 in amino acids: CASSQVSSGRANEQFF. The CDR3 nucleotides read TGTGCCAGCAGCCAAGTCTCTAGCGGGAGAGCCAATGAGCAGTTCTTC.

The V gene is TRBV27, the J gene TRBJ2-7; D remains ambiguous. With 3 bases removed from V and 5 bases from J, the gap between germline ends came to 11 bases. The CDR3 is made up of 13 amino acids. CDR1 and CDR2 (germline): MNHEY, SMNVEV (reference sequence). The CDR3 sequence is CASSLRTGDEQYF. The DNA of the CDR3 is TGTGCCAGCAGTTTGCGGACCGGAGACGAGCAGTACTTC.

The V call is TRBV5-1, the J call TRBJ1-1, with 7 positions matching TRBD1. The V gene's germline CDR1 is SGHRS and CDR2 YFSETQ. Trimming cost V 0 bases and J 3 bases; bases outside gene matches: 2. This CDR3 spans 14 amino acids. The CDR3 protein is CASSLVQGDTEAFF. In nucleotides, the CDR3 is TGCGCCAGCAGCTTGGTTCAGGGGGACACTGAAGCTTTCTTT. The entire variable domain, with the rest obtained from reference TRBV5-1 and TRBJ1-1, is as follows: KAGVTQTPRYLIKTRGQQVTLSCSPISGHRSVSWYQQTPGQGLQFLFEYFSETQRNKGNFPGRFSGRQFSNSRSEMNVSTLELGDSALYLCASSLVQGDTEAFFGQGTRLTVV.

The gene calls are TRBV6-5 and TRBJ1-1; D remains unclear. The CDR3 runs 14 residues. Germline assignment: CDR1 MNHEY and CDR2 SVGAGI. V shed 0 bases and J shed 5 bases, with 10 bases lying between them. CDR3 residues: CASSYSARWTEAFF. In DNA form, the CDR3 reads TGTGCCAGCAGTTACTCTGCCCGATGGACTGAAGCTTTCTTT.

The CDR3 reads CASSLPGTGGSEQFF. The CDR3 nucleotides read TGTGCCAGCAGCTTGCCCGGGACAGGGGGCTCCGAGCAGTTCTTC. This rearrangement joins TRBV7-9 to TRBJ2-1; TRBD1 matches 12 bases. Losses at the gene ends were 3 bases for V and 10 bases for J; bases not matched to a gene: 7. This CDR3 comprises 15 residues. Germline V gives CDR1 SEHNR, CDR2 FQNEAQ (reference sequence).

This chain connects TRBV6-6 to TRBJ2-1; TRBD1 matches at 10 bases. The CDR3 is made up of 17 amino acids. Germline CDR1 reads MNHNY; CDR2 reads SVGAGI (reference sequence). V lost 5 bases and J lost 7; bases outside the gene matches: 14. The CDR3 protein is CASSLETGTGALNEQFF. The CDR3, as DNA: TGTGCCAGCAGTCTTGAAACCGGGACAGGGGCCCTGAATGAGCAGTTCTTC.

Worth noting for this clone: This same CDR3 is encoded by further DNA sequences in the sample. The genes are TRBV9 and TRBJ1-1, with TRBD1 as a possible D gene (5 bases). This CDR3 is built from 14 residues. CDR1 SGDLS and CDR2 YYNGEE come from the germline V gene. Trimming cost V 3 bases and J 4 bases, with 13 bases left between them. CDR3 loop: CASSAAGGGTEAFF. CDR3 DNA sequence: TGTGCCAGCAGCGCGGCTGGCGGGGGCACTGAAGCTTTCTTT.

The chain combines TRBV12-5 with TRBJ2-2; 12 nucleotides align to TRBD2. Germline V CDR1 and CDR2: LGHNT, FRNRAP. CDR3 length: 24 residues. The trim removed 2 bases at V and 0 bases at J, leaving 22 bases unmatched. CDR3 bases: TGTGCTAGTGGTTTGATCCTATTAGGGATCTCGGAGCTAGCGGGAGGGCCGAACACCGGGGAGCTGTTTTTT. Its protein is CASGLILLGISELAGGPNTGELFF.

J is TRBJ2-7 and V is TRBV7-8; perhaps TRBD2 as D (6 bases). The germline V and J ends were trimmed by 5 bases and 6 bases, with 23 bases remaining between them. In germline, CDR1 is SGHVS, CDR2 FQNEAQ. CDR3 size: 16 residues. In DNA, the CDR3 is TGTGCCAGCAGCCGCGTATGGCCCCGGGTCGGGAGCGAGCAGTACGTC. Translating gives CASSRVWPRVGSEQYV.

The chain links TRBV4-1 to TRBJ2-1, with 8 bases lining up with TRBD2. The germline gives CDR1 MGHRA, CDR2 YSYEKL. Losses at the gene ends were 1 base for V and 8 bases for J; bases not matched to a gene: 13. The CDR3 sequence is 17 residues long. The CDR3 loop is CASSQVDTGTSIYEQFF. As DNA, the CDR3 is TGCGCCAGCAGCCAAGTTGATACCGGGACTAGTATCTATGAGCAGTTCTTC.

The chain is built from TRBV6-2 or TRBV6-3 and TRBJ2-5, with unresolved D. Trimming cost V 6 bases and J 2 bases, with 16 bases left between them. CDR1 MNHEY and CDR2 SVGEGT come from the germline V gene. The CDR3 length is 15 residues. This CDR3 reads CASSPARGKQETQYF. CDR3 nucleotides: TGTGCCAGCAGCCCCGCAAGAGGCAAGCAAGAGACCCAGTACTTC.

The genes are TRBV18 and TRBJ1-2; D may be TRBD1 (5 bases). Germline-derived CDR1 and CDR2 are KGHSH and LQKENI. Trimming took off 2 bases at V and 4 bases at J, with 8 bases between the two ends. This CDR3 is built from 13 residues. For the CDR3, the DNA is TGTGCCAGCTCACCAGGGACCTCCTATGGCTACACCTTC. Its protein product is CASSPGTSYGYTF.

The CDR3 region has the DNA TGTGCCACCAGCCCCCCCGCCCGGGACACCTGGGGCGGGGAGCTGTTTTTT. Translated: CATSPPARDTWGGELFF. J is TRBJ2-2 and V is TRBV15, with a possible D match to TRBD1 (6 bases). Trimming cost V 5 bases and J 7 bases, with 23 bases left between them. Per the germline V gene, CDR1 is LNHNV and CDR2 is YYDKDF (reference sequence). This CDR3 has 17 amino acids. Together with reference TRBV15 and TRBJ2-2, the CDR3 gives the full variable domain: DAMVIQNPRYQVTQFGKPVTLSCSQTLNHNVMYWYQQKSSQAPKLLFHYYDKDFNNEADTPDNFQSRRPNTSFCFLDIRSPGLGDTAMYLCATSPPARDTWGGELFFGEGSRLTVL.

The chain links TRBV2 to TRBJ2-3, with TRBD2 matching 14 bases. The CDR3 runs 17 residues. After removal of 4 bases from V and 2 bases from J, the junction contained 5 bases not matched to a gene. Germline V gives CDR1 SNHLY, CDR2 FYNNEI. The CDR3 DNA reads TGTGCCAGCAGTGGGGGACTAGCGGGGGCCTTCACAGATACGCAGTATTTT. This codes for CASSGGLAGAFTDTQYF.

This chain links TRBV27 with TRBJ1-6, with 7 bases lining up with TRBD1. CDR3 length equals 15 residues. Germline CDR1 and CDR2: MNHEY and SMNVEV (reference sequence). V gave up 3 bases and J gave up 9 bases; unmatched junction bases: 8. The CDR3 reads CASSLDTGDGSPLHF. CDR3 DNA sequence: TGTGCCAGCAGTTTGGACACAGGGGACGGTTCACCCCTCCACTTT.

J is TRBJ1-5 and V is TRBV7-8, with TRBD1 identical over 11 bases. The length of the CDR3 is 15 residues. CDR1 SGHVS and CDR2 FQNEAQ come from the germline V gene. Losses at the gene ends were 3 bases for V and 6 bases for J; bases not matched to a gene: 4. The CDR3 protein is CASSLGQGEGQPQHF. CDR3 bases: TGTGCCAGCAGCTTGGGACAGGGGGAGGGTCAGCCCCAGCATTTT.

The chain combines TRBV7-2 with TRBJ2-7; D is unclear. This CDR3 spans 13 amino acids. V was pared by 1 base and J by 0 bases, with 4 bases between. Germline values: CDR1 SGHTA, CDR2 FQGNSA. The chain's CDR3 is CASSLGPSYEQYV. Here the CDR3 DNA reads TGTGCCAGCAGCTTAGGCCCCTCCTACGAGCAGTACGTC.

This clone was seen a few times. The chain couples TRBV5-6 to TRBJ1-5; tentatively, D is TRBD1 (5 bases). Trimming took 0 bases from V and 3 from J, leaving 13 bases between them. This CDR3 has 16 residues. In germline, CDR1 is SGHDT, CDR2 YYEEEE. CDR3 protein: CASSLAGWGTNQPQHF. CDR3 coding DNA: TGTGCCAGCAGCTTGGCAGGGTGGGGGACCAATCAGCCCCAGCATTTT.

This chain uses TRBV6-1 with TRBJ1-5; D unclear. Deletions cut 2 bases from V and 5 bases from J, with 10 bases between. The CDR3 loop spans 14 amino acids. From germline, CDR1 is MNHNS and CDR2 SASEGT. Here the CDR3 DNA reads TGTGCCAGCAGTGAAAGGGTGAACGATCAGCCCCAGCATTTT. Its protein is CASSERVNDQPQHF.